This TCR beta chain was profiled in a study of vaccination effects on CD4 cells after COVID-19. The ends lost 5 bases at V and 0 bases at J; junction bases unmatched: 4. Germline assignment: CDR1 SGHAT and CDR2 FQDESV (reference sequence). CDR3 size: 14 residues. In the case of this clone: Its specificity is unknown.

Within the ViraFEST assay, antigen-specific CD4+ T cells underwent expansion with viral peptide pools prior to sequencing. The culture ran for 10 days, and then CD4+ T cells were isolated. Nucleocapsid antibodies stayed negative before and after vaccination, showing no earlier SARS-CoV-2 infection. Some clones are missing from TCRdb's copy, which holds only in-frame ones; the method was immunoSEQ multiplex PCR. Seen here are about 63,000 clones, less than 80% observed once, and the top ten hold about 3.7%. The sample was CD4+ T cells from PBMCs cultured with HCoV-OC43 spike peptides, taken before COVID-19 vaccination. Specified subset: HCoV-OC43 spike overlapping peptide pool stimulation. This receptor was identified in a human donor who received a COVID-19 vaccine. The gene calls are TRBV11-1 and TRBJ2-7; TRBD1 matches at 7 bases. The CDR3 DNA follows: TGTGCCAGCAGCGTCGACAGGGTCTCCTACGAGCAGTACGTC. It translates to CASSVDRVSYEQYV.